This T cell receptor (beta chain) was documented in a study of shared clonotypes between healthy human individuals. The germline V gene encodes CDR1 KGHSH and CDR2 LQKENI. The V gene lost 3 bases and the J gene lost 8 bases, with 13 bases spanning the gap. The CDR3 runs 13 residues. Concerning this clone: Its antigen remains unknown.

The donor cohort consisted entirely of Caucasian adults residing in Nashville, Tennessee. In the CD4+ fraction, cells were divided into CD45RA+ naive and CD45RA-negative memory subsets. General study results and limits: Depth was large, yet rarefaction showed that sorted-subset sequencing was incomplete.

Several immunoSEQ plates received, in even portions, the genomic DNA of each subset. Assay used: immunoSEQ multiplex PCR; TCRdb lists only in-frame clones, some missing. In the table there are approximately 2.3 million clones, 85% to 95% of which are singletons. The sequenced sample was naive CD4+ T cells from PBMCs. Stated subset: CD45RA+ positively selected. This chain connects TRBV18 to TRBJ1-2; weak D call: TRBD1 (5 bases). This TCR derives from a man between 18 and 35 years old in good health. Some clones in this sample may be carry-over from other donors' samples. CDR3 loop: CASSPTVGDGYTF. CDR3 coding DNA: TGTGCCAGCTCACCCACAGTGGGGGACGGCTACACCTTC.